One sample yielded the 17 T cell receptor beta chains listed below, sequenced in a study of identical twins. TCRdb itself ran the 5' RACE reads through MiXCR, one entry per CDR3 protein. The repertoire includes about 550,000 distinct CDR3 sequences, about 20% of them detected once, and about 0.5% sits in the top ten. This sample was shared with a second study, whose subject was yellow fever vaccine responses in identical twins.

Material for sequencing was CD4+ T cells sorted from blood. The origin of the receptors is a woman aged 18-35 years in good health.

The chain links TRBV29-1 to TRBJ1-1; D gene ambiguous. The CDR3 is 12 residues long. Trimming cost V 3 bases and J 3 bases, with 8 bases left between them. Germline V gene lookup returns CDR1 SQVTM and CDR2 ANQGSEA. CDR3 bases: TGCAGCGTTGATAGGTCGGACACTGAAGCTTTCTTT. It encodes CSVDRSDTEAFF.

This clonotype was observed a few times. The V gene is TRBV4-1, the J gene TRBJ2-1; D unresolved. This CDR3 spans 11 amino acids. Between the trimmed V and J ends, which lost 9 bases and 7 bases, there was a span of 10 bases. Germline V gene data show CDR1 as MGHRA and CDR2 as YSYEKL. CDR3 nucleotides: TGCGCCAGTAAGTCCCGTAATGAGCAGTTCTTC. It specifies CASKSRNEQFF.

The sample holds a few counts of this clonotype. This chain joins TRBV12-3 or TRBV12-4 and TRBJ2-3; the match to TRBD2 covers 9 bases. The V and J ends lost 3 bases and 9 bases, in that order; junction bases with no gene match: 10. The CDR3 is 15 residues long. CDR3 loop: CASSFRGRASETQYF. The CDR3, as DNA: TGTGCCAGCAGTTTTCGCGGGAGGGCCTCGGAAACGCAGTATTTT.

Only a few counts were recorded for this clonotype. CDR3 region: CASSFPTGPNTEAFF. The CDR3 DNA follows: TGTGCCAGCAGTTTCCCAACAGGCCCGAACACTGAAGCTTTCTTT. The chain has TRBV28 and TRBJ1-1; TRBD1 is a possible D gene (5 bases). The CDR3 runs to 15 residues. V lost 3 bases, J lost 1 base, and 12 bases lay in between. The germline V gene has CDR1 MDHEN and CDR2 SYDVKM.

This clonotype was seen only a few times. The CDR3 DNA reads TGCAGTGCCGCAGGGAATAGCAATCAGCCCCAGCATTTT. Residues: CSAAGNSNQPQHF. This sequence joins TRBV20-1 and TRBJ1-5, with D tentatively TRBD1 (5 bases). V shed 6 bases and J shed 0 bases, with 9 bases lying between them. The CDR3 is 13 amino acids. CDR1 and CDR2 from the germline V gene are DFQATT and SNEGSKA (reference sequence).

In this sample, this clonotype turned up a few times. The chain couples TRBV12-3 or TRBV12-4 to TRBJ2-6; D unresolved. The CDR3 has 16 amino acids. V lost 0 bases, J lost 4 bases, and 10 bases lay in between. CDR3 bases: TGTGCCAGCAGTTTAGCGCTTGGGTCCGGGGCCAACGTCCTGACTTTC. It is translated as CASSLALGSGANVLTF.

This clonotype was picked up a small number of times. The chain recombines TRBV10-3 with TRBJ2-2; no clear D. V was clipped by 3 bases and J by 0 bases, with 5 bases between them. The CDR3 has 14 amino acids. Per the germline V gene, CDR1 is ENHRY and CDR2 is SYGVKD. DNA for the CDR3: TGTGCCATCAGTGACACGCCGAACACCGGGGAGCTGTTTTTT. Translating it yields CAISDTPNTGELFF.

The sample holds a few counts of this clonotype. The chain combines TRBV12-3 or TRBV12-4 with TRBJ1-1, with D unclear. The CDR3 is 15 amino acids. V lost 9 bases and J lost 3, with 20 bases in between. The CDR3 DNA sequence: TGTGCCAGTCACCCCGGGGTTTCGACGTACACTGAAGCTTTCTTT. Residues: CASHPGVSTYTEAFF.

CDR3 sequence reads: CASSLGRPGASGNTGELFF. Here the CDR3 DNA reads TGTGCCAGCAGCTTAGGCAGACCTGGGGCTAGCGGCAACACCGGGGAGCTGTTTTTT. The chain is built from TRBV11-2 and TRBJ2-2, with 7 bases that match TRBD2. This CDR3 has 19 amino acids. Germline V gene sequence: CDR1 SGHAT, CDR2 FQNNGV. V dropped 1 base and J dropped 2; count of bases not matched to a gene: 13. Full variable domain (outside the CDR3, taken from reference TRBV11-2 and TRBJ2-2): EAGVAQSPRYKIIEKRQSVAFWCNPISGHATLYWYQQILGQGPKLLIQFQNNGVVDDSQLPKDRFSAERLKGVDSTLKIQPAKLEDSAVYLCASSLGRPGASGNTGELFFGEGSRLTVL.

The CDR3 sequence: CASSHDRASGSFEQFF. The CDR3 DNA sequence: TGTGCCAGCAGCCACGACCGGGCTAGCGGGAGTTTCGAGCAGTTCTTC. V is TRBV3-1 and J is TRBJ2-1; TRBD2 aligns across 10 bases. Germline loops: CDR1 LGHDT, CDR2 YNNKEL (reference sequence). The CDR3 loop spans 16 amino acids. V shed 3 bases and J 10 bases; nucleotides not matched to a gene: 12.

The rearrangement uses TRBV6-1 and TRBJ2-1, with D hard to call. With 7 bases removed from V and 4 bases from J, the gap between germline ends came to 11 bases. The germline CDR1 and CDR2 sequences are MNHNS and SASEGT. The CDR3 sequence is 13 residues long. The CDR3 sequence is CASKGLSYNEQFF. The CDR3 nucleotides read TGTGCCAGCAAAGGTTTGTCTTACAATGAGCAGTTCTTC.

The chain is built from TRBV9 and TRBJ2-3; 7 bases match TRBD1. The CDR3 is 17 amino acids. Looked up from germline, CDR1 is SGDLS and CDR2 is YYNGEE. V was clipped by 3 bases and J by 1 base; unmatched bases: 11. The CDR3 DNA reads TGTGCCAGCAGCGGCCGAAGACAGGGTTCGGGCACAGATACGCAGTATTTT. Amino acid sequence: CASSGRRQGSGTDTQYF.

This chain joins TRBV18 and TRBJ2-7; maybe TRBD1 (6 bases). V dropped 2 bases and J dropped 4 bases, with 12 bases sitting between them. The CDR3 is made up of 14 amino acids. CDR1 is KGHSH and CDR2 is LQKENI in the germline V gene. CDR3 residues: CASSPIEGEYEQYF. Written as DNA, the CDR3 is TGTGCCAGCTCACCAATCGAGGGGGAATACGAGCAGTACTTC.

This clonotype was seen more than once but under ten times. The CDR3 DNA sequence: TGTGCCAGCAGCTTAAACGGGTTTAATTCACCCCTCCACTTT. Its protein product is CASSLNGFNSPLHF. V is TRBV7-6 and J is TRBJ1-6; D ambiguous. The CDR3 length is 14 residues. The germline CDR1 and CDR2 sequences are SGHVS and FNYEAQ. Trimming cost V 2 bases and J 6 bases, with 8 bases left between them.

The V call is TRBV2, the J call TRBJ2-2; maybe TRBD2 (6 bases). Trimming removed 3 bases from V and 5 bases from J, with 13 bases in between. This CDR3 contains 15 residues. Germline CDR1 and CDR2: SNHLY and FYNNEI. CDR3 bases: TGTGCCAGCAGTGACGAAGGGGCGGGAACCGGGGAGCTGTTTTTT. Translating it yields CASSDEGAGTGELFF.

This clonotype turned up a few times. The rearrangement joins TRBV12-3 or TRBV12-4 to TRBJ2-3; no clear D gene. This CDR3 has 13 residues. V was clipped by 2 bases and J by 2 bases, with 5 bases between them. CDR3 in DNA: TGTGCCAGCAGTTTACCAGACACAGATACGCAGTATTTT. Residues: CASSLPDTDTQYF.

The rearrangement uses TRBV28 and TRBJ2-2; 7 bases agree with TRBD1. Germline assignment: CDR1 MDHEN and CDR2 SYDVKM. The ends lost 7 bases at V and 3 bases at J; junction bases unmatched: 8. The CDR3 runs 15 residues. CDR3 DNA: TGTGCCAGCATCTCAAGGACAGGATACACCGGGGAGCTGTTTTTT. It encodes CASISRTGYTGELFF.